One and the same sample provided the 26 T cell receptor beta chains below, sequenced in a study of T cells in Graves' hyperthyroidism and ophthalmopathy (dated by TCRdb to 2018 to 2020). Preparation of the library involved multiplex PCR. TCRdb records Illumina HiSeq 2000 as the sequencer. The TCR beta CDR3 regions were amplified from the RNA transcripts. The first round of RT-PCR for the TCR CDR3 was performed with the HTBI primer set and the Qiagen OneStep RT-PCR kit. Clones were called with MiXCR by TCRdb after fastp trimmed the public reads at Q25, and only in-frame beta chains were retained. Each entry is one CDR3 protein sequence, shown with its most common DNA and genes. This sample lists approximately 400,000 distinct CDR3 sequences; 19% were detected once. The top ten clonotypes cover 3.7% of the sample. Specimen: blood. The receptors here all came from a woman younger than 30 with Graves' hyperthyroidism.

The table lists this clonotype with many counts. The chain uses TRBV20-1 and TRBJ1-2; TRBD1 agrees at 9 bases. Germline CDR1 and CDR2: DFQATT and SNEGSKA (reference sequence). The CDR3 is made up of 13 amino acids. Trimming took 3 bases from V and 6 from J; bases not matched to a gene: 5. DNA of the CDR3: TGCAGTGCTAGCCGCGGGACAGGGAATGGCTACACCTTC. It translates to CSASRGTGNGYTF.

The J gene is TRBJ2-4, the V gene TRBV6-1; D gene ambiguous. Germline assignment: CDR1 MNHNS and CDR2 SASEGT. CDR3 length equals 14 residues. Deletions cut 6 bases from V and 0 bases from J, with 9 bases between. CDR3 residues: CASSQQLAKNIQYF. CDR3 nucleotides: TGTGCCAGCAGCCAACAACTAGCCAAAAACATTCAGTACTTC.

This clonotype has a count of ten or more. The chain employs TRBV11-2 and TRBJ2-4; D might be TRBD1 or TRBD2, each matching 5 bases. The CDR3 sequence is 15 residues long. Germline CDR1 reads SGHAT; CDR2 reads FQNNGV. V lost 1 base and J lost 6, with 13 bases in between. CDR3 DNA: TGTGCCAGCAGCTTAGGATTGGGGGTAGGAAACATTCAGTACTTC. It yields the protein CASSLGLGVGNIQYF.

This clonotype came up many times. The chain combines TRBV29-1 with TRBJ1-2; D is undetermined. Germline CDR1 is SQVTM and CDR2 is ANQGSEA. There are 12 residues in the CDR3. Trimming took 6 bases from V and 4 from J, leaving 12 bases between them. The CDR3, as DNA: TGCAGCGTCGCTGACATGGTCTATGGCTACACCTTC. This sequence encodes CSVADMVYGYTF.

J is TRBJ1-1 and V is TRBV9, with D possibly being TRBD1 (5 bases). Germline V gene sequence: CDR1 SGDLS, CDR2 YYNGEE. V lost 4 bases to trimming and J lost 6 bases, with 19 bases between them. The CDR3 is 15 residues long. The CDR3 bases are TGTGCCAGCAGCCCTGGGGGAGGGCGATCACCTGAAGCTTTCTTT. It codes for CASSPGGGRSPEAFF.

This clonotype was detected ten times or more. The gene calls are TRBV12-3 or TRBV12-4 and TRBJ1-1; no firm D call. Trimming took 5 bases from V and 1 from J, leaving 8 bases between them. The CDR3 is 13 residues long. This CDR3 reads CASSAGSNTEAFF. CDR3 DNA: TGTGCCAGCAGTGCGGGATCGAACACTGAAGCTTTCTTT.

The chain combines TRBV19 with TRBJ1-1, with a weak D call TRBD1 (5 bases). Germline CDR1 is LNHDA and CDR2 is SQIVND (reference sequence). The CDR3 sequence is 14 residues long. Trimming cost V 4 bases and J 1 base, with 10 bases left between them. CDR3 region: CASSRQTQNTEAFF. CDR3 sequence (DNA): TGTGCCAGTAGTAGACAGACGCAGAACACTGAAGCTTTCTTT. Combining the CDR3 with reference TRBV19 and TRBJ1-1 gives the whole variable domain DGGITQSPKYLFRKEGQNVTLSCEQNLNHDAMYWYRQDPGQGLRLIYYSQIVNDFQKGDIAEGYSVSREKKESFPLTVTSAQKNPTAFYLCASSRQTQNTEAFFGQGTRLTVV.

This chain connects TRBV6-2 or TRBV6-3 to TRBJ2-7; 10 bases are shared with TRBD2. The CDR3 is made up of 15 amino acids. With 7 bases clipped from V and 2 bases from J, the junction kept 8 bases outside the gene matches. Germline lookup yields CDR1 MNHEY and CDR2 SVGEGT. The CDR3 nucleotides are TGTGCCAGCATGCAGCTAGCGGGGGTGACCTACGAGCAGTACTTC. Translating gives CASMQLAGVTYEQYF.

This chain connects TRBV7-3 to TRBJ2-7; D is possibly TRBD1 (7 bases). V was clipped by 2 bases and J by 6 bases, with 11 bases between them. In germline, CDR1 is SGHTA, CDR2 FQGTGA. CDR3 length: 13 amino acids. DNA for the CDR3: TGTGCCAGCAGCTTACAGGGGGGACCCGAGCAGTACTTC. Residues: CASSLQGGPEQYF. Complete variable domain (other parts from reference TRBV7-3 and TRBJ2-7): GAGVSQTPSNKVTEKGKYVELRCDPISGHTALYWYRQSLGQGPEFLIYFQGTGAADDSGLPNDRFFAVRPEGSVSTLKIQRTERGDSAVYLCASSLQGGPEQYFGPGTRLTVT.

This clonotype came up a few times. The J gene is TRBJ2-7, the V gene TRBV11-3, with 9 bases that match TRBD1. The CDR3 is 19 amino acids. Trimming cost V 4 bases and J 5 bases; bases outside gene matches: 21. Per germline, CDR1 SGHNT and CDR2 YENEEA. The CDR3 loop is CASSSPIPRPGQGSHEQYF. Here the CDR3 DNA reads TGTGCCAGCAGCTCCCCCATACCTAGACCGGGACAGGGATCCCACGAGCAGTACTTC.

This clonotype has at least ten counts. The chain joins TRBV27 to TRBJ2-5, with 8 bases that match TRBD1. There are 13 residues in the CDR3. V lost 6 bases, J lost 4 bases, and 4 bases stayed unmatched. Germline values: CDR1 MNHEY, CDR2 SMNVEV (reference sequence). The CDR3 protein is CASRMQGAETQYF. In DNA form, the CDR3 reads TGTGCCAGCAGGATGCAGGGGGCAGAGACCCAGTACTTC.

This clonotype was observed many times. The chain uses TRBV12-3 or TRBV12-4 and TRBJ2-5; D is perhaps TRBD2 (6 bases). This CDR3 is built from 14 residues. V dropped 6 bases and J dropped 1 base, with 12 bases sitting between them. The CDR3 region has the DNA TGTGCCAGCAGCGGGGGAGGAAGCCAAGAGACCCAGTACTTC. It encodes CASSGGGSQETQYF.

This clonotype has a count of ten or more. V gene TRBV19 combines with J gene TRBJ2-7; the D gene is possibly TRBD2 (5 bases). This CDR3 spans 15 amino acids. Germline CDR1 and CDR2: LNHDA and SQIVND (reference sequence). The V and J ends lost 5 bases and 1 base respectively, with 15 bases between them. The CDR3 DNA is TGTGCCAGTAGTCCGGGCGCAAGCGGATCCTACGAGCAGTACTTC. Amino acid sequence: CASSPGASGSYEQYF.

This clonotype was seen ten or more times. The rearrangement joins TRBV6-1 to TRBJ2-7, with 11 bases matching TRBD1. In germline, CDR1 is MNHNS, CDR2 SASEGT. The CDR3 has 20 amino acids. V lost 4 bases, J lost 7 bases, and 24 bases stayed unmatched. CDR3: CASSGFPRDRGAQTTTEQYF. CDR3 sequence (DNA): TGTGCCAGCAGTGGTTTCCCCCGGGACAGGGGGGCGCAGACAACTACGGAGCAGTACTTC.

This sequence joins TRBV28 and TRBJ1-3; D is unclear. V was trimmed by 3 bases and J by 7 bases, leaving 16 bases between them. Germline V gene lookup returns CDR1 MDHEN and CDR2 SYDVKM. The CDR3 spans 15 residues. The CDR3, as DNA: TGTGCCAGCAGTTTCCCCCTACCGACGAGGAACACCATATATTTT. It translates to CASSFPLPTRNTIYF.

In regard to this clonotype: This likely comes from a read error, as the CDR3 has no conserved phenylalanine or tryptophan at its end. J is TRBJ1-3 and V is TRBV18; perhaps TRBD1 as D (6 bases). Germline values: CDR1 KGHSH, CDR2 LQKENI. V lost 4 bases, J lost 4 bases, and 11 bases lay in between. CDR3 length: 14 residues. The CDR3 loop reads CASSRLGTGNTIYL. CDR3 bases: TGTGCCAGCTCACGTCTGGGGACAGGAAACACCATATATTTG.

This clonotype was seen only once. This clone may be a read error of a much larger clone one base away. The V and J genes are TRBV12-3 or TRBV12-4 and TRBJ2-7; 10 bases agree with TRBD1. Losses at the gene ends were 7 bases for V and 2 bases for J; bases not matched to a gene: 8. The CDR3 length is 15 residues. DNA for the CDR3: TGTGCCAGCATCCTGGGACAGGGGATAGCCTACGAGCAGTACTTC. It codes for CASILGQGIAYEQYF.

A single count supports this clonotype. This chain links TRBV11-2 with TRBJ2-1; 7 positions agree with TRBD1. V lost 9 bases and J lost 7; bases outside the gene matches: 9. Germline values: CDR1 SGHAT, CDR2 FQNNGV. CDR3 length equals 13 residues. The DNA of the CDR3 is TGTGCCAGTGGGGGACAGCTTCGAAATGAGCAGTTCTTC. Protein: CASGGQLRNEQFF.

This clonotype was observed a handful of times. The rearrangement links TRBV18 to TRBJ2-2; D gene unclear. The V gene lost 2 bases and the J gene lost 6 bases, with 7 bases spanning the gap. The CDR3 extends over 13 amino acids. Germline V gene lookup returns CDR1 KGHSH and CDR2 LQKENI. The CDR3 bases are TGTGCCAGCTCACCAGGATCGGCCGGGGAGCTGTTTTTT. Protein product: CASSPGSAGELFF.

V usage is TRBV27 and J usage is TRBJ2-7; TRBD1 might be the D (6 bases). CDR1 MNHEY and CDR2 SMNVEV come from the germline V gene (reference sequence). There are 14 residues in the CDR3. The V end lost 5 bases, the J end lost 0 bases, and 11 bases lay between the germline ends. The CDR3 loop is CASSVRQDSYEQYF. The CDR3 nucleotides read TGTGCCAGCAGTGTCCGACAGGACTCCTACGAGCAGTACTTC.

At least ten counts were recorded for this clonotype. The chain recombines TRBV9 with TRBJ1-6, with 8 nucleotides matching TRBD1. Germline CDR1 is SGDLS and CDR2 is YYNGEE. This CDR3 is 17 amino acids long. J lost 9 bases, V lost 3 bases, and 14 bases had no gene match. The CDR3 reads CASSAGQGKGVSSPLHF. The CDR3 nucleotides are TGTGCCAGCAGCGCTGGACAGGGAAAGGGTGTCAGTTCACCCCTCCACTTT.

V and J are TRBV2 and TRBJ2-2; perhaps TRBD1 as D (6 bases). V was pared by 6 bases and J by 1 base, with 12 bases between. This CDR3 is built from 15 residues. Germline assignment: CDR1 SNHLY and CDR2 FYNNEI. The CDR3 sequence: CASRSGVRNTGELFF. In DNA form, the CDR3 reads TGTGCCAGCAGGTCAGGGGTCCGGAACACCGGGGAGCTGTTTTTT.

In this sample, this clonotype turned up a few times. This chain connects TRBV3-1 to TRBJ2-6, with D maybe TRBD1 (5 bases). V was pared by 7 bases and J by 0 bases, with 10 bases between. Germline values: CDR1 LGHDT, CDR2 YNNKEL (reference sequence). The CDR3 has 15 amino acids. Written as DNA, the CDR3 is TGTGCCAGCACCTTCGACAGCTCTGGGGCCAACGTCCTGACTTTC. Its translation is CASTFDSSGANVLTF.

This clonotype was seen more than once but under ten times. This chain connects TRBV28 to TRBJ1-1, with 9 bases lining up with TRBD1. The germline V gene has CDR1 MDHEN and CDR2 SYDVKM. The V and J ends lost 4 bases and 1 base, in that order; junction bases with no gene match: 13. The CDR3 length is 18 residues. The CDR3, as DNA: TGTGCCAGCAGTTACCCGACAGGGGGTGGAAGCCAGAACACTGAAGCTTTCTTT. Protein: CASSYPTGGGSQNTEAFF.

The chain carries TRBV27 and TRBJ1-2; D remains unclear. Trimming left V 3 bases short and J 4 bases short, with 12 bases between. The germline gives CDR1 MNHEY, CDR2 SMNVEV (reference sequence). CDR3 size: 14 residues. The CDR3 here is CASSFSRSGYGYTF. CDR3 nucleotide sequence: TGTGCCAGCAGTTTTTCAAGATCGGGCTATGGCTACACCTTC.

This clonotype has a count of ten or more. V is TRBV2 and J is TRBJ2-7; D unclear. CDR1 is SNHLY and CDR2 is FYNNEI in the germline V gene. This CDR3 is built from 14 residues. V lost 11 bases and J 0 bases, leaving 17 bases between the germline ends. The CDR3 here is CASQSTVRSYEQYF. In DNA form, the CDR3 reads TGTGCCTCCCAGTCGACGGTCCGCTCCTACGAGCAGTACTTC.